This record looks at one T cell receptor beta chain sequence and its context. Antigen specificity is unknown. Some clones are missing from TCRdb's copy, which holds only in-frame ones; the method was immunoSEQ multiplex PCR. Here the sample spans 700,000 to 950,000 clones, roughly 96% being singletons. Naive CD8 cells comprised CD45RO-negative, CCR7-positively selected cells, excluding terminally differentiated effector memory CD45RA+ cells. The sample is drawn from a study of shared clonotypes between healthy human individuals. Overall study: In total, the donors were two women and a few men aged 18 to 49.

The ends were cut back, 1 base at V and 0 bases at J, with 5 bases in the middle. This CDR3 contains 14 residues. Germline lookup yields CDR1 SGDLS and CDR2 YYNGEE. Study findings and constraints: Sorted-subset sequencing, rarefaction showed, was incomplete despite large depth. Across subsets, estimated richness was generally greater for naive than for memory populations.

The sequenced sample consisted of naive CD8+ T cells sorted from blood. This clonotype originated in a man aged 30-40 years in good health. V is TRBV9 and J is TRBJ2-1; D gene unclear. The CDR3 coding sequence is TGTGCCAGCAGCGTACTGAGCTCCTACAATGAGCAGTTCTTC. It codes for CASSVLSSYNEQFF.